Described below is a single TCR beta chain sequence and its context. Clones were read by immunoSEQ multiplex PCR, and TCRdb kept only the in-frame ones, dropping some. The sample records about 98,000 clones, roughly 80% being singletons. These data come from a study of blood T cell repertoires in COVID-19. Germline CDR1 is ENHRY and CDR2 is SYGVKD. Trimming removed 8 bases from V and 6 bases from J, with 11 bases in between. The CDR3 has 12 residues. The chain carries TRBV10-3 and TRBJ1-3; the D gene is possibly TRBD1 (5 bases). Sequencing was performed on peripheral blood. The source of this sequence is a man in his sixties or seventies with active or convalescent COVID-19. The CDR3 sequence: CAILGQENTIYF. The CDR3 DNA follows: TGTGCCATCTTGGGGCAAGAAAACACCATATATTTT.